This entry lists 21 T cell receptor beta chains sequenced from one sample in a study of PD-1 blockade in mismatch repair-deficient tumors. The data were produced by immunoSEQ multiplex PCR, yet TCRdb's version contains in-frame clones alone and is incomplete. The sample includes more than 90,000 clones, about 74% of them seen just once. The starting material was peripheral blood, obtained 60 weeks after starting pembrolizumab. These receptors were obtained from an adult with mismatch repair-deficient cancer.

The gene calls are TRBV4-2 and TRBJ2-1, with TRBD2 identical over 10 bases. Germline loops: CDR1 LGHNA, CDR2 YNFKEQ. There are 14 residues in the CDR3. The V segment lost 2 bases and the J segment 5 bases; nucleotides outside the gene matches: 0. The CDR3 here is CASSQLAGDNEQFF. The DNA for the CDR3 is TGTGCCAGCAGCCAACTAGCGGGGGACAATGAGCAGTTCTTC.

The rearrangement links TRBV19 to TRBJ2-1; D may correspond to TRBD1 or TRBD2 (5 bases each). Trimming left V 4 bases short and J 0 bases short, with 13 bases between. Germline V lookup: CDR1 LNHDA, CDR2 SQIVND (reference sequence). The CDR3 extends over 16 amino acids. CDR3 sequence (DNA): TGTGCCAGTAGTAAGGAAGGGGAGAGCTCCTACAATGAGCAGTTCTTC. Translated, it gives CASSKEGESSYNEQFF.

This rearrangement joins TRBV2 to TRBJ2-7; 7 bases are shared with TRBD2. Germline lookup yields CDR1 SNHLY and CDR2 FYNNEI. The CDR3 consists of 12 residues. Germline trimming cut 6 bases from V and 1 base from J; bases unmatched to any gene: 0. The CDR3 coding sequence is TGTGCCAGCAGCGGGAGGTCCTACGAGCAGTACTTC. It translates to CASSGRSYEQYF.

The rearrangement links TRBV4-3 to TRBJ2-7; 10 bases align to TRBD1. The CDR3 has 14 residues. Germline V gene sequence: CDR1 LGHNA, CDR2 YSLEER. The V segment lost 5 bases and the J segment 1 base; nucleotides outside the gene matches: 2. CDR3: CASSWTGGSYEQYF. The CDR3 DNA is TGCGCCAGCAGCTGGACAGGGGGATCCTACGAGCAGTACTTC.

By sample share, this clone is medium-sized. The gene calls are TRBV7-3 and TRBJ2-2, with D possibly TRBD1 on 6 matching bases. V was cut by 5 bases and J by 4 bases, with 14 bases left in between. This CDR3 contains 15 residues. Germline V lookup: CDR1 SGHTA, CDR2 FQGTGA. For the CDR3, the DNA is TGTGCCAGCAGCCCCCGGACAGAGGTCACCGGGGAGCTGTTTTTT. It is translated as CASSPRTEVTGELFF.

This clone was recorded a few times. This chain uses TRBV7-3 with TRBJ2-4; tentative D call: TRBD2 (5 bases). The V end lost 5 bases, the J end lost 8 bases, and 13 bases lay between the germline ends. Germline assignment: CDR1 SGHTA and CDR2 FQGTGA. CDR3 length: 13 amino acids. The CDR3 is CASSVSREDIQYF. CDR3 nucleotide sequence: TGTGCCAGCAGCGTGAGTCGGGAAGACATTCAGTACTTC.

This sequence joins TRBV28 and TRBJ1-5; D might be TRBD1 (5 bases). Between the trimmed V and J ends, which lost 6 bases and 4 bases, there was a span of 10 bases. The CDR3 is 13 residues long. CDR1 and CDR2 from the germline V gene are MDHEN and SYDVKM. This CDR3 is CASRTVGNQPQHF. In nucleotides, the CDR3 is TGTGCCAGCAGGACAGTGGGGAATCAGCCCCAGCATTTT.

CDR3 residues: CASSLIGGSTDTQYF. The CDR3, as DNA: TGTGCCAGCAGCTTAATCGGGGGATCTACAGATACGCAGTATTTT. The rearrangement joins TRBV7-3 to TRBJ2-3, with D perhaps TRBD2 (6 bases). This CDR3 contains 15 residues. Looked up from germline, CDR1 is SGHTA and CDR2 is FQGTGA. The V end lost 1 base, the J end lost 3 bases, and 11 bases lay between the germline ends.

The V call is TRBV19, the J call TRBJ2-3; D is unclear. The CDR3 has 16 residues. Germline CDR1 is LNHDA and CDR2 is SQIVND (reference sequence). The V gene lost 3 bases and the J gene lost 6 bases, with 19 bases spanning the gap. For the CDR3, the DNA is TGTGCCAGTAGTATGTTCTCGGCTAGAGATGGCGATACGCAGTATTTT. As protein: CASSMFSARDGDTQYF.

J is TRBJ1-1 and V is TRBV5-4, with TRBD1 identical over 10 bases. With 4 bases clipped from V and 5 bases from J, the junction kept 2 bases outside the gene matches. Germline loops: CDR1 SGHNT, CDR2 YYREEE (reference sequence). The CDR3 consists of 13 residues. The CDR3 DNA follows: TGTGCCAGCAGCAGGACAGGGGGGACTGAAGCTTTCTTT. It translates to CASSRTGGTEAFF.

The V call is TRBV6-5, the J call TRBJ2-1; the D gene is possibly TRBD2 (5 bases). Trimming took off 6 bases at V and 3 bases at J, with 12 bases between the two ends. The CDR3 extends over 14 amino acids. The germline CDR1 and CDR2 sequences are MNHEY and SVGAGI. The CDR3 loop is CASSGPGSYNEQFF. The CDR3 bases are TGTGCCAGCAGCGGCCCGGGGAGCTACAATGAGCAGTTCTTC.

As DNA, the CDR3 is TGTGCCAGCAGCCTTATGGGGGGTCCAAATGAGCAGTTCTTC. It is translated as CASSLMGGPNEQFF. The genes are TRBV13 and TRBJ2-1, with D possibly TRBD2 on 6 matching bases. Trimming removed 5 bases from V and 7 bases from J, with 15 bases in between. CDR3 length: 14 amino acids. Germline lookup yields CDR1 PRHDT and CDR2 FYEKMQ (reference sequence).

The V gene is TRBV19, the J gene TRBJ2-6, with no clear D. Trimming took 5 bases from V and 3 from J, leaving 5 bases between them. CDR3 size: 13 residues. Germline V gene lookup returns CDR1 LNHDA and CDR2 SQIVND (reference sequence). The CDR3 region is CASSPSGANVLTF. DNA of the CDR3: TGTGCCAGTAGTCCAAGTGGGGCCAACGTCCTGACTTTC.

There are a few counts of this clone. The CDR3 DNA is TGTGCCAGCAGTTTATCAGGGACCAAGGACGAAAAACTGTTTTTT. Translation: CASSLSGTKDEKLFF. V gene TRBV28 combines with J gene TRBJ1-4; D may be TRBD1 (5 bases). V lost 1 base and J lost 8, with 14 bases in between. The CDR3 has 15 amino acids. Germline assignment: CDR1 MDHEN and CDR2 SYDVKM.

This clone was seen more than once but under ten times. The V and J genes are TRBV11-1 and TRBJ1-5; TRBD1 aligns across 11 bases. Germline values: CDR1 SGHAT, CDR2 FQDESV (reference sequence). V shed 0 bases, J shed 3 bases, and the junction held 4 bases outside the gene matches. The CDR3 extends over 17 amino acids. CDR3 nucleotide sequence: TGTGCCAGCAGCTTAGCGACGGGACAGGGGGTCAATCAGCCCCAGCATTTT. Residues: CASSLATGQGVNQPQHF.

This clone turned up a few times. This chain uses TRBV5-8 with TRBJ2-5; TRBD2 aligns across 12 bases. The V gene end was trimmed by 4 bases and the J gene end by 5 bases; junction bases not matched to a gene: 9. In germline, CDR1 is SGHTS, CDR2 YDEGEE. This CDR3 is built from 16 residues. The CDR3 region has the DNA TGTGCCAGCAGCCCTGGGACTAGCGGGCGTCAGGAGACCCAGTACTTC. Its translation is CASSPGTSGRQETQYF.

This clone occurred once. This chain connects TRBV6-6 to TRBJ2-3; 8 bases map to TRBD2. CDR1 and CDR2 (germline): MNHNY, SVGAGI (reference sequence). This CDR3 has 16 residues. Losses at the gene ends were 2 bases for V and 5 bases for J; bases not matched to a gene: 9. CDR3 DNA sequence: TGTGCCAGCAGTTACCCTCTCAGCGGGAGAGAAGATACGCAGTATTTT. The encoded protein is CASSYPLSGREDTQYF.

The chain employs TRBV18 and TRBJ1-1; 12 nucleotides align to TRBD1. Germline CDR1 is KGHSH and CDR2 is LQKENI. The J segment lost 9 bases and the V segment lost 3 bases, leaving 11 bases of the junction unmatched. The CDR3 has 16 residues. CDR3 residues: CASSPNVGTGGLKAFF. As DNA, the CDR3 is TGTGCCAGCTCACCTAACGTCGGGACAGGGGGCCTGAAAGCTTTCTTT.

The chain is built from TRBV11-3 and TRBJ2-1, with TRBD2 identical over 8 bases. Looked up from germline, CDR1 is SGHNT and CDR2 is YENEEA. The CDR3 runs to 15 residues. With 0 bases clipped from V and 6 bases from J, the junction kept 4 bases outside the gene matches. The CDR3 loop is CASSLDGRASNEQFF. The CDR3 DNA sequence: TGTGCCAGCAGCTTAGACGGGAGGGCCTCCAATGAGCAGTTCTTC.

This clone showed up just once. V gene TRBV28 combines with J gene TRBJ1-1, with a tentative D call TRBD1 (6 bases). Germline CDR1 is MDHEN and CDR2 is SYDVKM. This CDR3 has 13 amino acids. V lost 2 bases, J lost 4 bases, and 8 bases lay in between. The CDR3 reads CASSLTGTTEAFF. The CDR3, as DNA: TGTGCCAGCAGTTTAACAGGGACCACTGAAGCTTTCTTT.

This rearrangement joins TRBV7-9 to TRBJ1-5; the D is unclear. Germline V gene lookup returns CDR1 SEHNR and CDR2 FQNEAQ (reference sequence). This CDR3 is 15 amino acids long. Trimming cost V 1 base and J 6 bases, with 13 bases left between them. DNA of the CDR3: TGTGCCAGCAGCTTAGATGGCGTGCCGGGTCAGCCCCAGCATTTT. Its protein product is CASSLDGVPGQPQHF.